This T cell receptor beta chain is from a study of shared clonotypes between healthy human individuals. Here immunoSEQ multiplex PCR was the method, and the copy in TCRdb shows in-frame clones only, minus some. The sample shows 2 million to 2.5 million clones, roughly 93% of them seen only once. The CDR3 is 13 amino acids. The V and J ends lost 3 bases and 6 bases respectively, with 12 bases between them. Per germline, CDR1 MRHNA and CDR2 SNTAGT. The V call is TRBV6-4, the J call TRBJ2-7, with D perhaps matching TRBD2 (6 bases). The TCR sequence derives from a man aged 18 to 29 in good health. Some clones in this sample may be carry-over from other donors' samples. Material for sequencing was naive CD4+ T cells from PBMCs. Subset reported: CD45RA+ positively selected. DNA for the CDR3: TGTGCCAGCAGTGATTCGATGGGGGGCGAGCAGTACTTC. This codes for CASSDSMGGEQYF.